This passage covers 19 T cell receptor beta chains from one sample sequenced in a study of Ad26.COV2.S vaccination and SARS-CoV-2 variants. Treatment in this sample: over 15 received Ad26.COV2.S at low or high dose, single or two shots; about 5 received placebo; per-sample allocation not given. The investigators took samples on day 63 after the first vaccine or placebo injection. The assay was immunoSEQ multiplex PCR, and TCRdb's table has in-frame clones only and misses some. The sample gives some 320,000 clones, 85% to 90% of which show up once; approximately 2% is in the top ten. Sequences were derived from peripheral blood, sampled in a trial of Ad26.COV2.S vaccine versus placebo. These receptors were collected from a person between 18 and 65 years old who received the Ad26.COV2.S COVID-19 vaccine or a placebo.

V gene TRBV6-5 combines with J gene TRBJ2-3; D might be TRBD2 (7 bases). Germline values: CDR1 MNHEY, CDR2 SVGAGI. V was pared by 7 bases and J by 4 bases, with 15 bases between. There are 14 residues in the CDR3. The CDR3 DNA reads TGTGCCAGCACTAGAGGGGGGGCTTCAGATACGCAGTATTTT. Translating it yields CASTRGGASDTQYF.

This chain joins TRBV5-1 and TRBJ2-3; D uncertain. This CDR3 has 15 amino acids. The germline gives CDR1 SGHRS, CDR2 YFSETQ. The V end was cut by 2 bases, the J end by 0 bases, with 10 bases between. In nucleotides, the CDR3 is TGCGCCAGCAGCTTAGCCAGCCCCAGCACAGATACGCAGTATTTT. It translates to CASSLASPSTDTQYF.

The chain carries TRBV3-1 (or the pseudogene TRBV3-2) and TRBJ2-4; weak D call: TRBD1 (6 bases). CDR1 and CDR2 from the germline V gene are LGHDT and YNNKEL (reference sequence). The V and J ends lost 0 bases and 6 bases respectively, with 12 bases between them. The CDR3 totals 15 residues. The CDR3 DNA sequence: TGTGCCAGCAGCCAAGATGAAAGGACAGTAAACATTCAGTACTTC. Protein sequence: CASSQDERTVNIQYF.

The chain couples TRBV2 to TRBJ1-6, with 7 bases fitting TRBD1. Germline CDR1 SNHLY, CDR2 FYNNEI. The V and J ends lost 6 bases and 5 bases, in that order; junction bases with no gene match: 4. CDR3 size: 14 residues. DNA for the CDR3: TGTGCCAGCAGGAGGGACAGAAATAATTCACCCCTCCACTTT. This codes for CASRRDRNNSPLHF. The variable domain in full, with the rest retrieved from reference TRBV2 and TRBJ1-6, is EPEVTQTPSHQVTQMGQEVILRCVPISNHLYFYWYRQILGQKVEFLVSFYNNEISEKSEIFDDQFSVERPDGSNFTLKIRSTKLEDSAMYFCASRRDRNNSPLHFGNGTRLTVT.

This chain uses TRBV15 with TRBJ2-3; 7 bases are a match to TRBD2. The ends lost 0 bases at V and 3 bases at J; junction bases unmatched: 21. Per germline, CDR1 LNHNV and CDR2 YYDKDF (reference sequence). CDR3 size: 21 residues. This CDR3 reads CATSRDRGGSRGFGGTDTQYF. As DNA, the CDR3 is TGTGCCACCAGCAGAGATCGGGGAGGGTCCCGGGGGTTCGGGGGAACAGATACGCAGTATTTT.

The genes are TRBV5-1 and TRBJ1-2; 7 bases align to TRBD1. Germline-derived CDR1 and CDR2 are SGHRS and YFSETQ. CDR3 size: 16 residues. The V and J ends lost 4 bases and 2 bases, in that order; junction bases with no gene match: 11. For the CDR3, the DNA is TGCGCCAGCAGCACCACCCCCAGGGGGGGAAACTATGGCTACACCTTC. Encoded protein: CASSTTPRGGNYGYTF.

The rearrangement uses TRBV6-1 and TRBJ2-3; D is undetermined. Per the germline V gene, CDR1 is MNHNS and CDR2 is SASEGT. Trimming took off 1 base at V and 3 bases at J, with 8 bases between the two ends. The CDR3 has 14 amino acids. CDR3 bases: TGTGCCAGCAGTGAAGGGAGACGAACAGATACGCAGTATTTT. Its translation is CASSEGRRTDTQYF.

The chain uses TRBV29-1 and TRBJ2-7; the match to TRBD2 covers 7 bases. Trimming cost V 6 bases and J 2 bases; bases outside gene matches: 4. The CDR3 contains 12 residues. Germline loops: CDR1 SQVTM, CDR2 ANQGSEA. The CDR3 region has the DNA TGCAGCGTCTCTCGGGGGGCCTACGAGCAGTACTTC. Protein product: CSVSRGAYEQYF.

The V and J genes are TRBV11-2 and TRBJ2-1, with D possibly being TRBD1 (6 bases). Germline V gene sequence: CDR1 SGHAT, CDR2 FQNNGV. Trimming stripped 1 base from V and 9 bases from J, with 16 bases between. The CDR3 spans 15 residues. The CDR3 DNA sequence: TGTGCCAGCAGCTTAGTGTGGACAGACGCGGGTGAGCAGTTCTTC. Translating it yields CASSLVWTDAGEQFF.

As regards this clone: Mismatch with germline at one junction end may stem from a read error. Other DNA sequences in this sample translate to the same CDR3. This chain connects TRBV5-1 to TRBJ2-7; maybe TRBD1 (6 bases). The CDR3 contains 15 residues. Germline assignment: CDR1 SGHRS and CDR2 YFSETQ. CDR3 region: CASSLGEGGSYEQYF. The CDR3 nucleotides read TGTGCCAGCAGCTTGGGGGAAGGGGGCTCCTACGAGCAGTACTTC.

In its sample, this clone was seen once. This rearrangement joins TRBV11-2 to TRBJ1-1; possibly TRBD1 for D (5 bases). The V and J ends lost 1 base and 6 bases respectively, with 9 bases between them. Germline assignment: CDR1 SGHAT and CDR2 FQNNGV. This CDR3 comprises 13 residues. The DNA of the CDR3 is TGTGCCAGCAGCTTAGGAATGGGGGCTGAAGCTTTCTTT. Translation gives CASSLGMGAEAFF.

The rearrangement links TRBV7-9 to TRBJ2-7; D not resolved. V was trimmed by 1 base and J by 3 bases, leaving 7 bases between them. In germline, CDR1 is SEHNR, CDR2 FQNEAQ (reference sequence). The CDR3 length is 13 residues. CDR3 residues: CASSLGNIYEQYF. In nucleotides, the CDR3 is TGTGCCAGCAGCTTAGGCAACATCTACGAGCAGTACTTC.

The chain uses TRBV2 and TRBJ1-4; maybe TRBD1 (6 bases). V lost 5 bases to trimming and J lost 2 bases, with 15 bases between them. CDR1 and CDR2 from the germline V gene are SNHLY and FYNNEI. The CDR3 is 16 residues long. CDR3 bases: TGTGCCAGCAGTCCCCGCGGGGGGGCCACTAATGAAAAACTGTTTTTT. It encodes CASSPRGGATNEKLFF.

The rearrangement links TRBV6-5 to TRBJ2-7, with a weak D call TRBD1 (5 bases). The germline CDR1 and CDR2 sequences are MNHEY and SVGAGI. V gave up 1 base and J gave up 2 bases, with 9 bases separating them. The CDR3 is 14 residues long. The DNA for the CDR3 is TGTGCCAGCAGTTACTTCGACAGAGCCTACGAGCAGTACTTC. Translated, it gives CASSYFDRAYEQYF.

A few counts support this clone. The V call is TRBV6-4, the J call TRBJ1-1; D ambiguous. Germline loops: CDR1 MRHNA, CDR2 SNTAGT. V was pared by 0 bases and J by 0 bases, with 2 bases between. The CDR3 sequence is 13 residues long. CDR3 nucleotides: TGTGCCAGCAGTGACTCGATGAACACTGAAGCTTTCTTT. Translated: CASSDSMNTEAFF.

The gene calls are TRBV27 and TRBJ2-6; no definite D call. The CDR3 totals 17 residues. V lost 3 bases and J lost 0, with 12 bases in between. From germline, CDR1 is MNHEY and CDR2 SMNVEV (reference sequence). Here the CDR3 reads CASSFFGLGSGANVLTF. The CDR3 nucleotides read TGTGCCAGCAGTTTTTTTGGGTTGGGCTCTGGGGCCAACGTCCTGACTTTC.

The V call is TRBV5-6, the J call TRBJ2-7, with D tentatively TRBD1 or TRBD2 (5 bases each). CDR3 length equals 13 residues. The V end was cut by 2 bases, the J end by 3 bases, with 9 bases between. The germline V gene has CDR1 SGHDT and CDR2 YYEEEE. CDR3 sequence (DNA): TGTGCCAGCAGCTTCTCAGGGAGCTACGAGCAGTACTTC. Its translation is CASSFSGSYEQYF. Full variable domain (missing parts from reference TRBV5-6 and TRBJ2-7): DAGVTQSPTHLIKTRGQQVTLRCSPKSGHDTVSWYQQALGQGPQFIFQYYEEEERQRGNFPDRFSGHQFPNYSSELNVNALLLGDSALYLCASSFSGSYEQYFGPGTRLTVT.

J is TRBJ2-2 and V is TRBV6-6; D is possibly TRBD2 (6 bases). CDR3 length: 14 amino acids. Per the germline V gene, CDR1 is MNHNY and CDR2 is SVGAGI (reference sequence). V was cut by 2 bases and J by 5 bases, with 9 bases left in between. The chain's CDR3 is CASSYMAGTGELFF. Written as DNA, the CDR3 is TGTGCCAGCAGTTACATGGCGGGAACCGGGGAGCTGTTTTTT.

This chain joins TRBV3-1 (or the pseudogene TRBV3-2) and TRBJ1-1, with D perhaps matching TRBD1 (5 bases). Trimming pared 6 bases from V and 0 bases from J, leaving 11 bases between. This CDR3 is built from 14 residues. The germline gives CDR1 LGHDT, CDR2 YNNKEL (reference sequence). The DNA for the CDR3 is TGTGCCAGCAGTCACCGGGGCTTGAACACTGAAGCTTTCTTT. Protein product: CASSHRGLNTEAFF.